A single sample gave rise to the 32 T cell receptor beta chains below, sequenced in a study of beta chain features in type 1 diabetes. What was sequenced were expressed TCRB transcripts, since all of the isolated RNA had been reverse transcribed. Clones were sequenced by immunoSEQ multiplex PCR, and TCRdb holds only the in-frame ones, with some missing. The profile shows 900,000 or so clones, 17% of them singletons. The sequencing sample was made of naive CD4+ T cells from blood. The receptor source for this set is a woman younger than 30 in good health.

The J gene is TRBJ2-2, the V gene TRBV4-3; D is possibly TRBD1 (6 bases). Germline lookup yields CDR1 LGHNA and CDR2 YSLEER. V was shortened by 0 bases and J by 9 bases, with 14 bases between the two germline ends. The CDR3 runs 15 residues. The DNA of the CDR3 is TGCGCCAGCAGCCAAGACCTCAGGGGTAGTCGGGAGCTGTTTTTT. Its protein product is CASSQDLRGSRELFF.

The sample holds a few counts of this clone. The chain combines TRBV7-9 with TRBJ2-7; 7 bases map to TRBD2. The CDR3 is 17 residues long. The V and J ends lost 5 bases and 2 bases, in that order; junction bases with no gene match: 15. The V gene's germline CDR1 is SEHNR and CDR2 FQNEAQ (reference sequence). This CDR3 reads CASSPISNSGTTYEQYF. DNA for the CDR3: TGTGCCAGCAGCCCGATTAGCAACAGTGGGACTACCTACGAGCAGTACTTC.

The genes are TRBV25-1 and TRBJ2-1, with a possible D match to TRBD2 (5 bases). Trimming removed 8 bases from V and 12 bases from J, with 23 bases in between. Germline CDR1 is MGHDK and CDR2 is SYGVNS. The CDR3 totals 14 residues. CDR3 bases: TGTGCCAGCGCCCCCCTAGCAACCACCCTTGGGCAGTTCTTC. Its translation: CASAPLATTLGQFF.

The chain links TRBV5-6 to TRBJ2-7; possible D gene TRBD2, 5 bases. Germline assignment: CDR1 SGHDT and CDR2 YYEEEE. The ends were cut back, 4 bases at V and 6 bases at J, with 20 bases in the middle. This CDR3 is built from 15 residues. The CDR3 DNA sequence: TGTGCCAGCAGCCCAGGAGGACCACGGGTTGGCGAGCAGTACTTC. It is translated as CASSPGGPRVGEQYF.

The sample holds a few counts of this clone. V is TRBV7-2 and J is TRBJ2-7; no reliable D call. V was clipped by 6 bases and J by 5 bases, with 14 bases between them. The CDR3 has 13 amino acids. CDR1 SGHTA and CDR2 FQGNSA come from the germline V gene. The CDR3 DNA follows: TGTGCCAGCAGTTCTCCCTGGGATCACGAGCAGTACTTC. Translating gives CASSSPWDHEQYF.

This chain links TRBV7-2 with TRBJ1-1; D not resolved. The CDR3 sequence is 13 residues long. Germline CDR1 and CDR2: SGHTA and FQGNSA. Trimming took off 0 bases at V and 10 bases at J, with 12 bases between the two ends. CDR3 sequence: CASSLARGSTAFF. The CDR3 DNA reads TGTGCCAGCAGCTTAGCGCGCGGGAGTACAGCTTTCTTT.

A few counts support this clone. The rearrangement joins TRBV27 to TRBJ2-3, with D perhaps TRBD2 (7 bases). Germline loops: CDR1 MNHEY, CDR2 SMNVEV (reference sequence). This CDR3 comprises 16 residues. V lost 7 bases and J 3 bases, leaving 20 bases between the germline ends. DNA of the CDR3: TGTGCCAGCAAGCCCTGGGGAGGGGGAAGTACAGATACGCAGTATTTT. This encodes CASKPWGGGSTDTQYF.

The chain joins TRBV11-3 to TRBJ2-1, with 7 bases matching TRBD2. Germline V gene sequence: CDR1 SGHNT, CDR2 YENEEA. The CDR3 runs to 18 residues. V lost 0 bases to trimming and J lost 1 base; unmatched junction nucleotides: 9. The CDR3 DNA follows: TGTGCCAGCAGCTTAGATGGACGCGGGAGTCTATCCTACAATGAGCAGTTCTTC. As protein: CASSLDGRGSLSYNEQFF.

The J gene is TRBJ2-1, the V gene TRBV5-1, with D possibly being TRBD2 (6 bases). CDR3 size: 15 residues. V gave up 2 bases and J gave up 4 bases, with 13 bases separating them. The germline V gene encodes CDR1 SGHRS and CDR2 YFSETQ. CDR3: CASSFGGLTYNEQFF. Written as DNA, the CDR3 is TGCGCCAGCAGCTTCGGAGGGCTCACTTACAATGAGCAGTTCTTC.

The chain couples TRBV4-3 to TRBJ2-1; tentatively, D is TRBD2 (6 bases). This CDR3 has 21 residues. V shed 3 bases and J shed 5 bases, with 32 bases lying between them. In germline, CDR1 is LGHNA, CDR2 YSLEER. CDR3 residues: CASSQTLDSAGLLGLDNEQFF. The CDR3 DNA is TGCGCCAGCAGCCAGACGTTGGACTCAGCGGGCCTCCTAGGGCTGGACAATGAGCAGTTCTTC.

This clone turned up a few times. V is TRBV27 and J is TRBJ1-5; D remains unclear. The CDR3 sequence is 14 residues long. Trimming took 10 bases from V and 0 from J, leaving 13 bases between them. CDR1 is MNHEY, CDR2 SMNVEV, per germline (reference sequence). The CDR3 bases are TGTGCCACCCGCGGTGGTTATAGCAATCAGCCCCAGCATTTT. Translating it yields CATRGGYSNQPQHF.

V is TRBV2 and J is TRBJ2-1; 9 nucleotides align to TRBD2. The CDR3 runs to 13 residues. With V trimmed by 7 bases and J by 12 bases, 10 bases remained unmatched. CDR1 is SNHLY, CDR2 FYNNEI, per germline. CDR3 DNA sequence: TGTGCCAGCATCGAACGGCGGGAGGGCCTGCAGTTCTTC. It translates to CASIERREGLQFF.

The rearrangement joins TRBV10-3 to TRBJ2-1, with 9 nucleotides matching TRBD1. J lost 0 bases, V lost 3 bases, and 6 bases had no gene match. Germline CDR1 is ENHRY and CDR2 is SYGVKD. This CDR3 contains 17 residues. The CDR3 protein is CAISEGDRAGSYNEQFF. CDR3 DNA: TGTGCCATCAGTGAAGGGGACAGGGCTGGCTCCTACAATGAGCAGTTCTTC.

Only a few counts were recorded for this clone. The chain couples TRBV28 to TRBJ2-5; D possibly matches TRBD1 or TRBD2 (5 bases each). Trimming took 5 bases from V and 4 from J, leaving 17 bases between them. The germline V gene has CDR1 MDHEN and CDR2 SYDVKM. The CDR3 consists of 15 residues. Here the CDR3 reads CASSRGQGFPETQYF. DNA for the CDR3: TGTGCCAGCAGTCGAGGGCAGGGTTTTCCAGAGACCCAGTACTTC.

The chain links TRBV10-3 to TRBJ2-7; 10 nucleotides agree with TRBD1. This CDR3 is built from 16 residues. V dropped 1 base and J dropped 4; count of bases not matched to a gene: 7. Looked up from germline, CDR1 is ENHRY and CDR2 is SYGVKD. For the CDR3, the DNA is TGTGCCATCAGTGAGTTCCCAGGGGACAGGGGTTACGAGCAGTACTTC. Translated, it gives CAISEFPGDRGYEQYF.

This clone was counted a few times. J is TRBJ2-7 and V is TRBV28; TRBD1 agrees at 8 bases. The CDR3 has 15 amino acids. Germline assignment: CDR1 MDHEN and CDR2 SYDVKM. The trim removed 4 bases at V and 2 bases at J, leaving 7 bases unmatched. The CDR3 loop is CASSSPRQGTYEQYF. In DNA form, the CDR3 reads TGTGCCAGCAGTTCGCCCCGACAGGGGACCTACGAGCAGTACTTC.

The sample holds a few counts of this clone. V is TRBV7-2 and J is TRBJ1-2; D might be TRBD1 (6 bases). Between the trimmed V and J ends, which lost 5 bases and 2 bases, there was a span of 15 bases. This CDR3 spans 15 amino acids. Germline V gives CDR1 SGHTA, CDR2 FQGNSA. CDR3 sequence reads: CASSPRGGFNYGYTF. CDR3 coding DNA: TGTGCCAGCAGCCCGAGAGGGGGGTTCAACTATGGCTACACCTTC.

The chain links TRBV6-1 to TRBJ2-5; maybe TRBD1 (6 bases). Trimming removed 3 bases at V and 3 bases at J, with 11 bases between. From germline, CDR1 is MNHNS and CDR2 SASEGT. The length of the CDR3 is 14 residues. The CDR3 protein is CASSDLDREETQYF. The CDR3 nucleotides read TGTGCCAGCAGTGACCTGGACAGAGAAGAGACCCAGTACTTC.

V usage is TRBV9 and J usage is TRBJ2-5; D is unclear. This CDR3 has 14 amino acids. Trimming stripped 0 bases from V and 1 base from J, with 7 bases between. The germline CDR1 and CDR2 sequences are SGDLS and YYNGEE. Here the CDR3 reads CASSVGAFQETQYF. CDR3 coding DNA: TGTGCCAGCAGCGTAGGTGCATTCCAAGAGACCCAGTACTTC.

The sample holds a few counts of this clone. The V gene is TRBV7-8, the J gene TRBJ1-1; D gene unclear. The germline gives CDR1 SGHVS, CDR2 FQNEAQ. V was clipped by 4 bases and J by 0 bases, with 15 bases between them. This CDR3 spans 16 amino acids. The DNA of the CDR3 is TGTGCCAGCAGCTCAAGGAGCGGAATCATGAACACTGAAGCTTTCTTT. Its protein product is CASSSRSGIMNTEAFF.

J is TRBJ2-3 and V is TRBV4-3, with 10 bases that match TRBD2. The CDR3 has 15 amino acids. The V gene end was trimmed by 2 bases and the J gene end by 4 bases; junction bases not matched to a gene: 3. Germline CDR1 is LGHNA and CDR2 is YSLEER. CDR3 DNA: TGCGCCAGCAGCCAACTAGCGGGAGCTTCAGATACGCAGTATTTT. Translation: CASSQLAGASDTQYF.

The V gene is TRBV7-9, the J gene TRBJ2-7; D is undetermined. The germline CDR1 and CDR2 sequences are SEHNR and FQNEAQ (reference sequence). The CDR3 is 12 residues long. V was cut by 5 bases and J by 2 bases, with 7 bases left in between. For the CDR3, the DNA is TGTGCCAGCAGCGAGAGGCCCTACGAGCAGTACTTC. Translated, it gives CASSERPYEQYF. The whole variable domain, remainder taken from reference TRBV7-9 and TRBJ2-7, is DTGVSQNPRHKITKRGQNVTFRCDPISEHNRLYWYRQTLGQGPEFLTYFQNEAQLEKSRLLSDRFSAERPKGSFSTLEIQRTEQGDSAMYLCASSERPYEQYFGPGTRLTVT.

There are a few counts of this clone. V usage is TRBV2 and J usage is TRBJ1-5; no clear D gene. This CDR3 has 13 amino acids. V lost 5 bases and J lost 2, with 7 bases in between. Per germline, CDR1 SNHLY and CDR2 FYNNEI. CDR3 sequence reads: CASSSLGNQPQHF. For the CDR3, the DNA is TGTGCCAGCAGTAGTCTGGGCAATCAGCCCCAGCATTTT.

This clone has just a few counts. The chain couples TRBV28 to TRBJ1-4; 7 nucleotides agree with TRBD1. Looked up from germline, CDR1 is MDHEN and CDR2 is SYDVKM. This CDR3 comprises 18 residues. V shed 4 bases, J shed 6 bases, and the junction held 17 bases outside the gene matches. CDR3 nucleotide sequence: TGTGCCAGCAGTTCCAATGGTGCAGCGACAGGGCATTATGAAAAACTGTTTTTT. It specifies CASSSNGAATGHYEKLFF.

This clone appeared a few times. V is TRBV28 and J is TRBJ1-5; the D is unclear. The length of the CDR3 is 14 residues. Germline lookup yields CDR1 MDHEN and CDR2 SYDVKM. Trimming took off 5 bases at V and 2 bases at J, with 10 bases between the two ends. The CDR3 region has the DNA TGTGCCAGCAGTACGAATCAGCGCAATCAGCCCCAGCATTTT. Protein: CASSTNQRNQPQHF.

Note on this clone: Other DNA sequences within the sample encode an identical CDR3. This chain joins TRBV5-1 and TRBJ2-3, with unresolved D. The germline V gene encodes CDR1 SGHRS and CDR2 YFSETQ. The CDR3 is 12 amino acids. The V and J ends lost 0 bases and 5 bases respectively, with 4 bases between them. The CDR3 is CASSLVLDTQYF. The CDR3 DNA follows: TGCGCCAGCAGCTTGGTGTTAGATACGCAGTATTTT.

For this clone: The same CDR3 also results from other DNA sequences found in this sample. The DNA of the CDR3 is TGTGCCAGCAGAACAGGATCCTACGAGCAGTACTTC. This translates into CASRTGSYEQYF. The chain carries TRBV28 and TRBJ2-7, with D tentatively TRBD1 (5 bases). V lost 6 bases to trimming and J lost 1 base, with 7 bases between them. The CDR3 contains 12 residues. Germline CDR1 MDHEN, CDR2 SYDVKM.

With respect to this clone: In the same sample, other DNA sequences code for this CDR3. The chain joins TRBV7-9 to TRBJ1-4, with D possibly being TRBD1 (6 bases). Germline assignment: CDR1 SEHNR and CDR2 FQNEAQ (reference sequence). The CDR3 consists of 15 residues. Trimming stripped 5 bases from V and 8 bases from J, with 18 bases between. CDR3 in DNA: TGTGCCAGCAGCCGCCTGGGGGGCGTCGGCGAAAAACTGTTTTTT. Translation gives CASSRLGGVGEKLFF.

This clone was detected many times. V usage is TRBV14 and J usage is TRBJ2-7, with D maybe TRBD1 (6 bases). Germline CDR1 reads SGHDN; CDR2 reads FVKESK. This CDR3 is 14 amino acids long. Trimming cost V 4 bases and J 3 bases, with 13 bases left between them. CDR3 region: CASSLMTGSYEQYF. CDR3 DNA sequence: TGTGCCAGCAGCCTGATGACAGGAAGCTACGAGCAGTACTTC.

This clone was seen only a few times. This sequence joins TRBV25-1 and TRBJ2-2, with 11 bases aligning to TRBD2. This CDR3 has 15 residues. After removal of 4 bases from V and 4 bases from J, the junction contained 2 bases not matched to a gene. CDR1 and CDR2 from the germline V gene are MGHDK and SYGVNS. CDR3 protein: CASSVAGGITGELFF. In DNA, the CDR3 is TGTGCCAGCAGTGTAGCGGGAGGGATCACCGGGGAGCTGTTTTTT.

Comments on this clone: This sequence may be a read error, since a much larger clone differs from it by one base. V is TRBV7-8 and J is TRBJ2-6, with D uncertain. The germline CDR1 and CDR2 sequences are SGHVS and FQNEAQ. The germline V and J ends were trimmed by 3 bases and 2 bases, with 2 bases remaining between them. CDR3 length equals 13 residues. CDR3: CASSFPGANVLTF. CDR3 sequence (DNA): TGTGCCAGCAGCTTCCCTGGGGCCAACGTCCTGACTTTC.

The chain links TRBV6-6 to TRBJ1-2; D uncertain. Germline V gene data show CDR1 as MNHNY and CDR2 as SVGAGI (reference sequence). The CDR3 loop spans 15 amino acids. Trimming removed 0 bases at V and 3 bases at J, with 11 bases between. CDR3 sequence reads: CASSYSIISDYGYTF. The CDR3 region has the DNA TGTGCCAGCAGTTACTCGATTATCTCGGACTATGGCTACACCTTC.